The next 10 T cell receptor beta chains were all read from a single sample in a study of post-analysis software for immune sequencing data. Study results and caveats: Relative to controls, patients had about 5 TRBV segments at higher frequency, with TRBV5-6, TRBV5-1 and TRBV20-1 among these.

Which antigens these TCRs recognize remains unknown. cDNA libraries of TCR beta carried unique molecular identifiers. TCRdb called the PCR reads again in MiXCR, with one record for every CDR3 protein. This sample has about 820,000 distinct CDR3 sequences, with roughly half found just once. Sequencing was carried out using blood. The receptors originated from a girl between 5 and 17 years old with multiple sclerosis.

The chain recombines TRBV29-1 with TRBJ1-2, with unresolved D. The CDR3 is made up of 11 amino acids. In germline, CDR1 is SQVTM, CDR2 ANQGSEA. V gave up 8 bases and J gave up 7 bases, with 14 bases separating them. CDR3 bases: TGCAGCTCGGGAGGTTACGCTGGCTACACCTTC. It codes for CSSGGYAGYTF.

This sequence joins TRBV5-1 and TRBJ1-1; tentative D call: TRBD1 (5 bases). With 2 bases removed from V and 7 bases from J, the gap between germline ends came to 9 bases. Per germline, CDR1 SGHRS and CDR2 YFSETQ. The CDR3 runs 12 residues. The CDR3 nucleotides are TGCGCCAGCAGCTTTCAGGGAGGTGAAGCTTTCTTT. Translating gives CASSFQGGEAFF.

This rearrangement joins TRBV29-1 to TRBJ1-2, with D perhaps TRBD1 (5 bases). CDR1 and CDR2 from the germline V gene are SQVTM and ANQGSEA. The V and J ends lost 7 bases and 6 bases respectively, with 15 bases between them. CDR3 size: 12 residues. The CDR3 region has the DNA TGCAGCGCCGGCTCGGGGGGAGATGGCTACACCTTC. Translating it yields CSAGSGGDGYTF.

The chain employs TRBV4-1 and TRBJ2-3; 7 positions agree with TRBD2. Germline lookup yields CDR1 MGHRA and CDR2 YSYEKL. This CDR3 spans 16 amino acids. The ends lost 0 bases at V and 3 bases at J; junction bases unmatched: 6. In DNA form, the CDR3 reads TGCGCCAGCAGCCAAGATAAGGGGCGGGGGACAGATACGCAGTATTTT. This translates into CASSQDKGRGTDTQYF.

The chain has TRBV20-1 and TRBJ1-1; D remains unclear. This CDR3 is 13 amino acids long. Germline CDR1 is DFQATT and CDR2 is SNEGSKA (reference sequence). Trimming took 0 bases from V and 2 from J, leaving 7 bases between them. In nucleotides, the CDR3 is TGCAGTGCTAGAGACGAATCAAACACTGAAGCTTTCTTT. The encoded protein is CSARDESNTEAFF.

The chain is built from TRBV20-1 and TRBJ2-7; 8 nucleotides align to TRBD1. The germline V gene has CDR1 DFQATT and CDR2 SNEGSKA (reference sequence). This CDR3 region has 14 residues. The junction had 8 bases not matched to a gene; V was cut back by 2 bases and J by 5 bases. DNA for the CDR3: TGCAGTGCTAGATCTGGACAGGGCACCGACGAGCAGTACTTC. It encodes CSARSGQGTDEQYF.

V usage is TRBV7-3 and J usage is TRBJ2-2; 8 nucleotides agree with TRBD2. This CDR3 region has 14 residues. V shed 5 bases and J 6 bases; nucleotides not matched to a gene: 5. The V gene's germline CDR1 is SGHTA and CDR2 FQGTGA. CDR3 DNA sequence: TGTGCCAGCAGCAAGACTAGCGCATCCGGGGAGCTGTTTTTT. Amino acids: CASSKTSASGELFF.

The chain combines TRBV3-1 with TRBJ1-2, with D uncertain. Germline V CDR1 and CDR2: LGHDT, YNNKEL (reference sequence). The V end was cut by 3 bases, the J end by 0 bases, with 8 bases between. The CDR3 totals 14 residues. CDR3 sequence reads: CASSHRKANYGYTF. The CDR3 DNA reads TGTGCCAGCAGCCACAGAAAGGCTAACTATGGCTACACCTTC.

The chain links TRBV7-9 to TRBJ2-3; D may correspond to TRBD1 or TRBD2 (5 bases each). This CDR3 is 14 amino acids long. Germline V CDR1 and CDR2: SEHNR, FQNEAQ (reference sequence). Trimming left V 5 bases short and J 2 bases short, with 11 bases between. The CDR3: CASSLGTVTDTQYF. CDR3 bases: TGTGCCAGCAGCCTAGGGACCGTCACAGATACGCAGTATTTT.

The chain is built from TRBV4-1 and TRBJ2-3; D is possibly TRBD1 (6 bases). V gave up 1 base and J gave up 4 bases, with 9 bases separating them. The CDR3 has 14 residues. Germline V lookup: CDR1 MGHRA, CDR2 YSYEKL. The DNA for the CDR3 is TGCGCCAGCAGCCAAGGGACAGCCTCAGATACGCAGTATTTT. This encodes CASSQGTASDTQYF.